Here is one T cell receptor (beta chain) with its context. This sample was included in a study of T-cell reconstitution after alpha-beta-depleted transplantation in children. The CDR3 covers 17 residues. With V trimmed by 4 bases and J by 1 base, 10 bases remained unmatched. Germline CDR1 SGDLS, CDR2 YYNGEE. Unique molecular identifiers were incorporated when the TCRbeta library was constructed. TCRdb reprocessed the PCR reads with MiXCR, giving one entry per CDR3 protein. The data show more than 450,000 distinct CDR3 sequences, around 19% seen once. This receptor was identified in a human donor who donated a stem cell graft to a child with acute lymphoblastic leukemia. This chain connects TRBV9 to TRBJ2-1; the match to TRBD1 covers 8 bases. The sample here was PBMCs from the stem cell graft donor, taken from the stem cell graft. CDR3 sequence reads: CASSPLTGTGSYNEQFF. The CDR3 nucleotides are TGTGCCAGCAGCCCTCTCACCGGGACAGGTTCCTACAATGAGCAGTTCTTC.